This TCR beta chain is drawn from a study of OX40 agonist ivuxolimab in advanced cancers. Overall study context: Ivuxolimab is a fully human IgG2 antibody that activates OX40 (CD134). Patients received ivuxolimab, an intravenous treatment, every 2 weeks at 0.01 to 10 mg/kg.

The CDR3 extends over 15 amino acids. V gave up 6 bases and J gave up 2 bases, with 17 bases separating them. Germline CDR1 and CDR2: MDHEN and SYDVKM. Study conclusions and caveats: At doses 0.1 to 3.0 mg/kg, CD4+ and CD8+ clones expanded.

About this clone itself: As yet, its antigen is unknown. In the same sample, other DNA sequences code for this CDR3.

Only in-frame clones appear in the TCRdb table, and some are missing; sequencing was by immunoSEQ multiplex PCR. The sample lists about 79,000 clones; about nine tenths were seen once. This clonotype was sampled from an adult with an advanced solid tumor such as melanoma, head and neck, liver or kidney cancer. Material: CD4+ or CD8+ T cells sorted from blood, obtained in a trial of the OX40 agonist ivuxolimab. V is TRBV28 and J is TRBJ2-7; D possibly corresponds to TRBD1 (6 bases). The CDR3 reads CASRAGAESPYEQYF. The CDR3 DNA reads TGTGCCAGCAGGGCAGGGGCAGAGAGTCCCTACGAGCAGTACTTC.